This TCR beta chain was profiled in a study of T cells in Graves' hyperthyroidism and ophthalmopathy. The length of the CDR3 is 15 residues. Trimming pared 0 bases from V and 0 bases from J, leaving 8 bases between. The germline V gene has CDR1 SGHTA and CDR2 FQGNSA. Uncontrolled infection, other autoimmune disease, pregnancy or lactation excluded patients. Using more than 8 ml of fresh peripheral blood, PBMCs were prepared. RNA transcripts yielded amplified TCR beta CDR3 regions. In the first-round RT-PCR of the TCR CDR3, the HTBI primer set was used. MiXCR, applied by TCRdb to the multiplex PCR reads, yields one record per CDR3 protein. Of roughly 710,000 distinct CDR3 sequences in the sample, about a third were seen once.

Sequencing was carried out using blood. The chain is built from TRBV7-2 and TRBJ1-2; D call uncertain. The clonotype was recovered from a woman aged 40 to 50 with Graves' hyperthyroidism. Here the CDR3 reads CASSLALSPNYGYTF. CDR3 nucleotides: TGTGCCAGCAGCTTAGCATTGAGCCCTAACTATGGCTACACCTTC.